This T cell receptor beta chain was profiled in a study of T cell repertoires in cytomegalovirus infection. Study details: Peptides in the study included HLA-C-restricted and HLA-B-restricted CMV epitopes. Indications came from public TCR beta signatures; they pointed to CMV infection and to a matching HLA type.

This clonotype has a handful of counts. Its specificity is unknown. A single record per CDR3 protein comes from TCRdb applying MiXCR to the reads. Of 570,000 or so distinct CDR3 sequences listed, 40% are singletons. The CDR3 length is 14 residues. CDR1 and CDR2 from the germline V gene are SGHTA and FQGNSA. J lost 6 bases, V lost 8 bases, and 9 bases had no gene match. Overall study results and limits: Carriage of CMV together with the relevant HLA was identifiable through cumulative public TCR beta family frequency.

The TCR was taken from a human donor in good health (CMV status not recorded). Some clones in this sample may be carry-over from other donors' samples. The sequences come from cultured PBMCs, collected from culture after CMV antigen stimulation. This chain uses TRBV7-2 with TRBJ2-7; the match to TRBD1 covers 11 bases. Here the CDR3 DNA reads TGTGCCAGCCACAACCCGGGACAGGGGGGCGAGCAGTACTTC. Protein product: CASHNPGQGGEQYF.